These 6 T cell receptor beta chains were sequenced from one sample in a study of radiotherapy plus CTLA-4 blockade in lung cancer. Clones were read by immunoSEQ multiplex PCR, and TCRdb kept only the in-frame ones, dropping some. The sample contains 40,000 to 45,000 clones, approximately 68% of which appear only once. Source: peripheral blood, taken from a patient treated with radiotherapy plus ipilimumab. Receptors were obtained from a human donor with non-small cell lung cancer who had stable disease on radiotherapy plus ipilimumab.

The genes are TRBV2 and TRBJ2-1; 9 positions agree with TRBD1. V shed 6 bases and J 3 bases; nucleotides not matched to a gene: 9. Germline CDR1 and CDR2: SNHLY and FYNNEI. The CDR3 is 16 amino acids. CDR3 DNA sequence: TGTGCCAGCAGCCCACGATTGACAGGGGGCTACAATGAGCAGTTCTTC. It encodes CASSPRLTGGYNEQFF.

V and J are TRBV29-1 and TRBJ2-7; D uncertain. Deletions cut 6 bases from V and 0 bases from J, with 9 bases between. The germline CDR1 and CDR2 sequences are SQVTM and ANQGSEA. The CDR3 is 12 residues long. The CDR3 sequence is CSVVTDSYEQYF. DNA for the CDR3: TGCAGCGTGGTAACAGACTCCTACGAGCAGTACTTC.

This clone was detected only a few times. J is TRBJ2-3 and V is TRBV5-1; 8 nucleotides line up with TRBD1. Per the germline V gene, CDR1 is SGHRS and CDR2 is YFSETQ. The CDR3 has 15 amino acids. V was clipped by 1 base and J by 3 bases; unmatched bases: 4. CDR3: CASSLQGATTDTQYF. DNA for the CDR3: TGCGCCAGCAGCTTGCAGGGGGCGACGACAGATACGCAGTATTTT.

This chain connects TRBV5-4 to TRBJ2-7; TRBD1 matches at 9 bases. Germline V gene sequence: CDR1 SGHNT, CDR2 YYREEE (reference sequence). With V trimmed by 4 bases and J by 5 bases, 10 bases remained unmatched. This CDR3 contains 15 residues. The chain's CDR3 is CASSPIGDRVHEQYF. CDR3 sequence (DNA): TGTGCCAGCAGCCCAATCGGGGACAGGGTCCACGAGCAGTACTTC.

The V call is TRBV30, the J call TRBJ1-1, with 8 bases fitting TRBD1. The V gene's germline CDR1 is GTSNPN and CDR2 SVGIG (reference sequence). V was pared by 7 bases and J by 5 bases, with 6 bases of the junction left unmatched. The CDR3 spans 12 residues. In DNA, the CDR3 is TGTGCCTTGGACAGGGTTGGAACTGAAGCTTTCTTT. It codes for CALDRVGTEAFF.

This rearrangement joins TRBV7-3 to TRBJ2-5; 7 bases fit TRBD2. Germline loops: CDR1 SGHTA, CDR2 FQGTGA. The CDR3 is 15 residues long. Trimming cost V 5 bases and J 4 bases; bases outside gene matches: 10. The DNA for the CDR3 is TGTGCCAGCAGCGTCGGACTAGGGAGTGGAGAGACCCAGTACTTC. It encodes CASSVGLGSGETQYF.